Below, 29 T cell receptor beta chains from the same sample are listed, as sequenced in a study of T cell responses to AZD1222 COVID-19 vaccine. Repertoires were generated with immunoSEQ multiplex PCR, while TCRdb's copy carries only in-frame clones and drops some. The table lists 70,000 to 95,000 clones, approximately 90% of them singletons. This specimen consisted of peripheral blood, obtained 28 days after the second AZD1222 dose. These receptors were taken from an adult who received the AZD1222 COVID-19 vaccine.

The chain recombines TRBV7-9 with TRBJ2-7, with TRBD1 matching 7 bases. V lost 5 bases to trimming and J lost 2 bases; unmatched junction nucleotides: 6. CDR1 and CDR2 (germline): SEHNR, FQNEAQ (reference sequence). The CDR3 spans 14 residues. CDR3 in DNA: TGTGCCAGCAGCAGGACCGGGACAGCCTACGAGCAGTACTTC. It specifies CASSRTGTAYEQYF.

This clone was seen a handful of times. The gene calls are TRBV10-3 and TRBJ2-3; maybe TRBD1 (8 bases). The CDR3 totals 18 residues. Germline CDR1 reads ENHRY; CDR2 reads SYGVKD. The V and J ends lost 8 bases and 0 bases respectively, with 24 bases between them. The CDR3 sequence: CAIGQVGGTGTSTDTQYF. CDR3 DNA sequence: TGTGCCATCGGCCAAGTGGGGGGGACAGGCACTAGCACAGATACGCAGTATTTT.

The chain carries TRBV19 and TRBJ1-1, with 7 bases lining up with TRBD1. This CDR3 contains 12 residues. Germline assignment: CDR1 LNHDA and CDR2 SQIVND (reference sequence). J was trimmed by 4 bases and V by 11 bases; bases with no gene match: 7. The CDR3 region is CACNRGLTEAFF. DNA of the CDR3: TGTGCCTGTAATAGGGGGCTCACTGAAGCTTTCTTT.

The rearrangement joins TRBV5-1 to TRBJ1-4, with D possibly matching TRBD1 (5 bases). This CDR3 has 15 residues. CDR1 is SGHRS and CDR2 is YFSETQ in the germline V gene. V gave up 0 bases and J gave up 6 bases, with 12 bases separating them. The CDR3 protein is CASSLVGVGYEKLFF. In nucleotides, the CDR3 is TGCGCCAGCAGCTTGGTAGGGGTCGGATATGAAAAACTGTTTTTT. Full variable domain (rest looked up from reference TRBV5-1 and TRBJ1-4): KAGVTQTPRYLIKTRGQQVTLSCSPISGHRSVSWYQQTPGQGLQFLFEYFSETQRNKGNFPGRFSGRQFSNSRSEMNVSTLELGDSALYLCASSLVGVGYEKLFFGSGTQLSVL.

J is TRBJ1-2 and V is TRBV28, with D uncertain. There are 13 residues in the CDR3. CDR1 and CDR2 (germline): MDHEN, SYDVKM. V was trimmed by 4 bases and J by 3 bases, leaving 9 bases between them. The CDR3 region has the DNA TGTGCCAGCAGTTCCGCCGCGGACTATGGCTACACCTTC. It is translated as CASSSAADYGYTF.

This sequence joins TRBV4-1 and TRBJ1-2; the match to TRBD1 covers 7 bases. The CDR3 is 15 amino acids. J lost 3 bases, V lost 3 bases, and 7 bases had no gene match. Germline CDR1 MGHRA, CDR2 YSYEKL. This CDR3 is CASSHTKGTDYGYTF. The CDR3 DNA reads as TGCGCCAGCAGCCACACCAAGGGGACAGACTATGGCTACACCTTC.

This chain links TRBV19 with TRBJ1-4; D gene uncertain. Germline loops: CDR1 LNHDA, CDR2 SQIVND (reference sequence). Trimming cost V 2 bases and J 5 bases, with 12 bases left between them. The CDR3 totals 15 residues. CDR3: CASSITHVVNEKLFF. In DNA, the CDR3 is TGTGCCAGTAGTATAACCCACGTGGTGAATGAAAAACTGTTTTTT.

This clone was seen just once. The gene calls are TRBV27 and TRBJ2-1; D is unresolved. Trimming pared 0 bases from V and 8 bases from J, leaving 11 bases between. From germline, CDR1 is MNHEY and CDR2 SMNVEV (reference sequence). The CDR3 runs to 14 residues. The CDR3 nucleotides are TGTGCCAGCAGTTTATCGATGGCGGCCGATGAGCAGTTCTTC. This gives the protein CASSLSMAADEQFF.

The rearrangement joins TRBV28 to TRBJ1-5, with D possibly TRBD1 on 5 matching bases. This CDR3 comprises 18 residues. Germline CDR1 reads MDHEN; CDR2 reads SYDVKM. Trimming took 6 bases from V and 4 from J, leaving 25 bases between them. The CDR3 nucleotides read TGTGCCAGCAGCTACAAAGGGGCCGCTTGGGAATTTAATCAGCCCCAGCATTTT. It is translated as CASSYKGAAWEFNQPQHF.

The rearrangement uses TRBV29-1 and TRBJ2-3; TRBD1 matches 9 bases. The germline V gene has CDR1 SQVTM and CDR2 ANQGSEA. The CDR3 loop spans 12 amino acids. Trimming removed 6 bases from V and 4 bases from J; junction bases left unmatched: 2. This CDR3 is CSVQGASDTQYF. The CDR3 coding sequence is TGCAGCGTACAGGGGGCTTCAGATACGCAGTATTTT.

The sample holds one count of this clone. The chain recombines TRBV9 with TRBJ1-2; 9 nucleotides match TRBD1. This CDR3 spans 15 amino acids. Germline V gene sequence: CDR1 SGDLS, CDR2 YYNGEE. V shed 4 bases and J 8 bases; nucleotides not matched to a gene: 12. CDR3 bases: TGTGCCAGCAGCAAGGGACAGGGAAATCTATCGGGCTACACCTTC. Its protein is CASSKGQGNLSGYTF.

The chain recombines TRBV2 with TRBJ2-7; the match to TRBD2 covers 8 bases. With V trimmed by 5 bases and J by 5 bases, 8 bases remained unmatched. This CDR3 spans 14 amino acids. Germline V CDR1 and CDR2: SNHLY, FYNNEI. CDR3 residues: CASSFKREYDEQYF. In DNA, the CDR3 is TGTGCCAGCAGTTTCAAGCGGGAGTATGACGAGCAGTACTTC.

The chain recombines TRBV5-5 with TRBJ1-2; 9 bases are a match to TRBD1. The CDR3 totals 14 residues. Per the germline V gene, CDR1 is SGHKS and CDR2 is YYEKEE (reference sequence). V shed 4 bases, J shed 6 bases, and the junction held 7 bases outside the gene matches. CDR3 loop: CASSRNRGRDGYTF. The CDR3 DNA sequence: TGTGCCAGCAGCAGAAACAGGGGGCGCGATGGCTACACCTTC.

This chain uses TRBV7-8 with TRBJ1-1; D may be TRBD1 (5 bases). Trimming left V 2 bases short and J 3 bases short, with 13 bases between. This CDR3 spans 15 amino acids. Germline V gene sequence: CDR1 SGHVS, CDR2 FQNEAQ. This CDR3 is CASSLWDGRDTEAFF. CDR3 nucleotide sequence: TGTGCCAGCAGCTTATGGGACGGGAGGGACACTGAAGCTTTCTTT.

The genes are TRBV30 and TRBJ1-5; 9 positions agree with TRBD1. CDR1 GTSNPN and CDR2 SVGIG come from the germline V gene (reference sequence). The CDR3 loop spans 14 amino acids. Trimming cost V 2 bases and J 4 bases; bases outside gene matches: 3. As DNA, the CDR3 is TGTGCCTGGAGTTCCGGGACAGGGAATCAGCCCCAGCATTTT. This gives the protein CAWSSGTGNQPQHF.

The gene calls are TRBV27 and TRBJ1-4; TRBD1 matches at 7 bases. The CDR3 covers 13 residues. Germline CDR1 MNHEY, CDR2 SMNVEV (reference sequence). Losses at the gene ends were 6 bases for V and 5 bases for J; bases not matched to a gene: 3. CDR3 loop: CASSDRVNEKLFF. The CDR3 region has the DNA TGTGCCAGCAGCGACAGGGTAAATGAAAAACTGTTTTTT.

The chain has TRBV20-1 and TRBJ1-1; the D is unclear. The CDR3 has 10 amino acids. Trimming removed 4 bases at V and 7 bases at J, with 7 bases between. Germline V gene data show CDR1 as DFQATT and CDR2 as SNEGSKA (reference sequence). CDR3 coding DNA: TGCAGTGCTAAGTACGGTGAAGCTTTCTTT. Translating it yields CSAKYGEAFF.

The V call is TRBV4-2, the J call TRBJ2-1, with D perhaps given as TRBD1 or TRBD2 (5 bases each). This CDR3 has 17 residues. Germline V gives CDR1 LGHNA, CDR2 YNFKEQ. Trimming shortened V by 0 bases and J by 9 bases, and 21 bases separated the two germline ends. This chain's CDR3 is CASSQDLARGLSGEQFF. Here the CDR3 DNA reads TGTGCCAGCAGCCAAGATCTAGCTAGGGGCTTAAGTGGTGAGCAGTTCTTC.

V and J are TRBV29-1 and TRBJ2-3; 7 positions agree with TRBD1. Germline assignment: CDR1 SQVTM and CDR2 ANQGSEA. This CDR3 region has 14 residues. The ends lost 7 bases at V and 3 bases at J; junction bases unmatched: 10. The CDR3 protein is CSAPTAGGTDTQYF. CDR3 bases: TGCAGCGCTCCCACGGCAGGGGGTACAGATACGCAGTATTTT.

This chain connects TRBV30 to TRBJ1-3; D may be TRBD1 (5 bases). The germline V and J ends were trimmed by 4 bases and 0 bases, with 16 bases remaining between them. CDR1 and CDR2 (germline): GTSNPN, SVGIG (reference sequence). The CDR3 contains 16 residues. CDR3 DNA: TGTGCCTGGACGTTCGGGACGACCATCTCTGGAAACACCATATATTTT. It specifies CAWTFGTTISGNTIYF.

The gene calls are TRBV18 and TRBJ1-6; no clear D. The CDR3 loop spans 14 amino acids. V dropped 2 bases and J dropped 8 bases, with 10 bases sitting between them. Germline CDR1 is KGHSH and CDR2 is LQKENI. CDR3 loop: CASSPTGFDSPLHF. The CDR3 DNA is TGTGCCAGCTCACCAACCGGGTTTGATTCACCCCTCCACTTT.

The chain employs TRBV10-3 and TRBJ2-7, with TRBD1 matching over 9 bases. The CDR3 is 16 residues long. Per germline, CDR1 ENHRY and CDR2 SYGVKD. The J segment lost 4 bases and the V segment lost 4 bases, leaving 11 bases of the junction unmatched. The DNA for the CDR3 is TGTGCCATCAGTGGGGAGGGTTCGACAGGGGGTTACGAGCAGTACTTC. It translates to CAISGEGSTGGYEQYF.

The J gene is TRBJ1-4, the V gene TRBV5-1; D is uncertain. Germline V CDR1 and CDR2: SGHRS, YFSETQ. CDR3 length: 16 amino acids. Trimming shortened V by 1 base and J by 0 bases, and 10 bases separated the two germline ends. CDR3 protein: CASSLRQSATNEKLFF. The CDR3, as DNA: TGCGCCAGCAGCTTGAGGCAGAGTGCAACTAATGAAAAACTGTTTTTT.

This clone is a singleton in its sample. V gene TRBV6-6 combines with J gene TRBJ1-1; 8 bases line up with TRBD1. V gave up 2 bases and J gave up 7 bases; unmatched junction bases: 9. This CDR3 contains 15 residues. Per the germline V gene, CDR1 is MNHNY and CDR2 is SVGAGI (reference sequence). In nucleotides, the CDR3 is TGTGCCAGCAGTTACCAGTCGGGGACAGGTGGTGAAGCTTTCTTT. Translating it yields CASSYQSGTGGEAFF.

The chain has TRBV6-5 and TRBJ2-3, with 8 nucleotides matching TRBD1. Per the germline V gene, CDR1 is MNHEY and CDR2 is SVGAGI. Trimming removed 5 bases from V and 4 bases from J; junction bases left unmatched: 5. There are 14 residues in the CDR3. The CDR3 DNA reads TGTGCCAGCAGTATGACAGGGGCCCCAGATACGCAGTATTTT. It yields the protein CASSMTGAPDTQYF.

The V and J genes are TRBV5-1 and TRBJ1-5; D remains ambiguous. Germline-derived CDR1 and CDR2 are SGHRS and YFSETQ. CDR3 size: 13 residues. V dropped 0 bases and J dropped 5 bases, with 6 bases sitting between them. Written as DNA, the CDR3 is TGCGCCAGCAGCTTGGCCCTATATCAGCCCCAGCATTTT. Translated, it gives CASSLALYQPQHF.

The CDR3 is CASSQDGVLSTDTQYF. In DNA, the CDR3 is TGCGCCAGCAGCCAAGATGGCGTACTTAGCACAGATACGCAGTATTTT. V and J are TRBV4-1 and TRBJ2-3, with D uncertain. The CDR3 covers 16 residues. Germline V gene lookup returns CDR1 MGHRA and CDR2 YSYEKL. V lost 0 bases to trimming and J lost 0 bases, with 10 bases between them.

The chain uses TRBV2 and TRBJ2-6; TRBD2 is a possible D gene (5 bases). The CDR3 consists of 15 residues. Trimming took 10 bases from V and 0 from J, leaving 13 bases between them. The germline CDR1 and CDR2 sequences are SNHLY and FYNNEI. CDR3 in amino acids: CATHGVASGANVLTF. CDR3 bases: TGTGCCACCCACGGGGTTGCCTCTGGGGCCAACGTCCTGACTTTC.

A word on this clone: Mismatch with germline at one junction end may stem from a read error. The chain has TRBV4-2 and TRBJ2-1; D is undetermined. The CDR3 length is 13 residues. Looked up from germline, CDR1 is LGHNA and CDR2 is YNFKEQ. The CDR3 loop is CASSQPSDNEQFF. CDR3 in DNA: TGTGCCAGCTCGCAGCCCTCCGACAATGAGCAGTTCTTC.